This entry lists 17 T cell receptor beta chains sequenced from one sample in a study of shared clonotypes between healthy human individuals. Clones were read by immunoSEQ multiplex PCR, and TCRdb kept only the in-frame ones, dropping some. The sample has about 2.4 million clones; roughly 93% are singletons. Sequenced input: naive CD4+ T cells from PBMCs. Indicated subset: CD45RA+ positively selected. The receptors shown here come from a man between 18 and 35 years old in good health. Some clones in this sample may be carry-over from other donors' samples.

This clone was counted between two and nine times. An end of the junction does not agree with germline; a read error may underlie this. The chain uses TRBV6-5 and TRBJ1-1; D is undetermined. This CDR3 contains 14 residues. Looked up from germline, CDR1 is MNHEY and CDR2 is SVGAGI. CDR3 sequence (DNA): TGTGCCAGCAGTTCCATCTCAGGATCAGGAGGAACACTCTTT. It is translated as CASSSISGSGGTLF.

The chain carries TRBV29-1 and TRBJ2-3; TRBD2 is a possible D gene (5 bases). Germline V gene sequence: CDR1 SQVTM, CDR2 ANQGSEA. Trimming cost V 1 base and J 2 bases, with 16 bases left between them. The CDR3 has 16 residues. The CDR3 reads CSVEGQGGLNTDTQYF. In DNA form, the CDR3 reads TGCAGCGTTGAAGGTCAAGGCGGGTTAAACACAGATACGCAGTATTTT.

The chain carries TRBV21-1 and TRBJ2-2; the table's D gene call, TRBD1, was not cross checked with the DNA. TRBV21-1 is designated a pseudogene. The CDR3 has 16 amino acids. CDR3 sequence (DNA): TGTGCCAGCACCCGGGCCCGGACAGGAGACACCGGGGAGCTGTTTTTT. Encoded protein: CASTRARTGDTGELFF.

In DNA form, the CDR3 reads TGTGCCAGCAGCTGGAAAACAGTCTCGGACTACGAGCAGTACTTC. Its protein is CASSWKTVSDYEQYF. V gene TRBV7-9 combines with J gene TRBJ2-7; D gene uncertain. V was cut by 4 bases and J by 3 bases, with 16 bases left in between. CDR1 is SEHNR and CDR2 is FQNEAQ in the germline V gene (reference sequence). The CDR3 spans 15 residues. Variable domain in full (rest from reference TRBV7-9 and TRBJ2-7): DTGVSQNPRHKITKRGQNVTFRCDPISEHNRLYWYRQTLGQGPEFLTYFQNEAQLEKSRLLSDRFSAERPKGSFSTLEIQRTEQGDSAMYLCASSWKTVSDYEQYFGPGTRLTVT.

This clone has a single count. The sample carries other DNA sequences with the same CDR3. The rearrangement joins TRBV7-3 to TRBJ2-5, with TRBD2 identical over 14 bases. This CDR3 is built from 16 residues. Germline CDR1 SGHTA, CDR2 FQGTGA. J gave up 5 bases and V 3 bases, and 5 bases lay outside the gene matches. CDR3 sequence reads: CASSLGTSGSGETQYF. CDR3 DNA: TGTGCCAGCAGCTTGGGGACTAGCGGGAGCGGTGAGACCCAGTACTTC.

This CDR3 reads CASSASRGNYYEQYF. CDR3 bases: TGTGCCAGCAGCGCCTCCAGGGGGAACTACTACGAGCAGTACTTC. The V gene is TRBV27, the J gene TRBJ2-7, with 7 bases matching TRBD1. This CDR3 has 15 amino acids. V was pared by 6 bases and J by 3 bases, with 11 bases of the junction left unmatched. The germline V gene encodes CDR1 MNHEY and CDR2 SMNVEV (reference sequence).

V usage is TRBV7-2 and J usage is TRBJ2-7, with 8 bases identical to TRBD1. This CDR3 is built from 15 residues. Per the germline V gene, CDR1 is SGHTA and CDR2 is FQGNSA. V gave up 4 bases and J gave up 3 bases; unmatched junction bases: 8. The CDR3 loop is CASSSAGQGLYEQYF. Here the CDR3 DNA reads TGTGCCAGCAGCTCGGCTGGACAGGGACTCTACGAGCAGTACTTC.

The V and J genes are TRBV29-1 and TRBJ2-5, with no clear D. Per germline, CDR1 SQVTM and CDR2 ANQGSEA. This CDR3 contains 12 residues. V was clipped by 3 bases and J by 5 bases, with 10 bases between them. CDR3 nucleotides: TGCAGCGTTGATGACACGTGGGAGACCCAGTACTTC. Translating gives CSVDDTWETQYF.

The chain joins TRBV9 to TRBJ1-4; 7 nucleotides match TRBD1. This CDR3 has 15 amino acids. CDR1 and CDR2 (germline): SGDLS, YYNGEE. The V and J ends lost 4 bases and 15 bases, in that order; junction bases with no gene match: 18. CDR3: CASSRDSTFGREVFF. In DNA form, the CDR3 reads TGTGCCAGCAGCAGGGACAGCACTTTTGGGCGAGAGGTGTTTTTT. The full variable domain, completed using reference TRBV9 and TRBJ1-4, is DSGVTQTPKHLITATGQRVTLRCSPRSGDLSVYWYQQSLDQGLQFLIQYYNGEERAKGNILERFSAQQFPDLHSELNLSSLELGDSALYFCASSRDSTFGREVFFGSGTQLSVL.

V and J are TRBV11-1 and TRBJ2-3; 10 nucleotides align to TRBD2. CDR3 size: 17 residues. Germline V gives CDR1 SGHAT, CDR2 FQDESV (reference sequence). V lost 1 base to trimming and J lost 3 bases; unmatched junction nucleotides: 7. The CDR3 is CASSLDGLAGVTDTQYF. The CDR3 region has the DNA TGTGCCAGCAGCTTAGACGGTCTAGCGGGAGTGACAGATACGCAGTATTTT.

V usage is TRBV18 and J usage is TRBJ2-3, with TRBD2 matching 9 bases. V shed 2 bases and J 4 bases; nucleotides not matched to a gene: 1. The CDR3 extends over 14 amino acids. Germline CDR1 reads KGHSH; CDR2 reads LQKENI. In nucleotides, the CDR3 is TGTGCCAGCTCACCAGCGGGAGGGGCAGATACGCAGTATTTT. Translation gives CASSPAGGADTQYF.

V and J are TRBV7-6 and TRBJ1-2; D possibly corresponds to TRBD1 (6 bases). CDR1 is SGHVS, CDR2 FNYEAQ, per germline. The CDR3 loop spans 15 amino acids. V lost 5 bases to trimming and J lost 0 bases, with 13 bases between them. CDR3 in amino acids: CASSPRGGTNYGYTF. In nucleotides, the CDR3 is TGTGCCAGCAGCCCACGGGGGGGCACTAACTATGGCTACACCTTC.

The chain uses TRBV28 and TRBJ2-1; 10 nucleotides line up with TRBD2. Germline CDR1 reads MDHEN; CDR2 reads SYDVKM. The CDR3 length is 16 residues. With V trimmed by 3 bases and J by 5 bases, 7 bases remained unmatched. The CDR3 bases are TGTGCCAGCAGTTTTCCCCCTAGCGGGAGTAACAATGAGCAGTTCTTC. Translation: CASSFPPSGSNNEQFF.

Only a few counts were recorded for this clone. The chain uses TRBV29-1 and TRBJ2-3, with 7 bases aligning to TRBD2. The CDR3 sequence is 14 residues long. Germline values: CDR1 SQVTM, CDR2 ANQGSEA. Unmatched junction bases numbered 12, after V lost 4 bases and J lost 8 bases. The DNA for the CDR3 is TGCAGCGTTGCACGGGAGGCGGGAGACGGTACGCAGTATTTT. As protein: CSVAREAGDGTQYF.

The rearrangement links TRBV7-6 to TRBJ2-1; D is perhaps TRBD1 (5 bases). V was shortened by 5 bases and J by 8 bases, with 19 bases between the two germline ends. This CDR3 is built from 15 residues. The V gene's germline CDR1 is SGHVS and CDR2 FNYEAQ. The DNA for the CDR3 is TGTGCCAGCAGCCGGACACCAGTCCCGCGGTATGAGCAGTTCTTC. This gives the protein CASSRTPVPRYEQFF.

V usage is TRBV5-6 and J usage is TRBJ2-2; 8 bases line up with TRBD1. V lost 4 bases and J lost 5; bases outside the gene matches: 7. The germline gives CDR1 SGHDT, CDR2 YYEEEE. CDR3 size: 15 residues. The CDR3 region has the DNA TGTGCCAGCAGCCGGAGCAGGGGGCCTACCGGGGAGCTGTTTTTT. This codes for CASSRSRGPTGELFF.

The rearrangement links TRBV11-2 to TRBJ1-4; 8 nucleotides agree with TRBD1. CDR1 and CDR2 (germline): SGHAT, FQNNGV. There are 14 residues in the CDR3. With V trimmed by 5 bases and J by 8 bases, 7 bases remained unmatched. CDR3 region: CASSPGTGGEKLFF. The CDR3 DNA is TGTGCCAGCAGCCCCGGGACAGGTGGGGAAAAACTGTTTTTT. Looking up the rest from reference TRBV11-2 and TRBJ1-4 gives the full variable domain: EAGVAQSPRYKIIEKRQSVAFWCNPISGHATLYWYQQILGQGPKLLIQFQNNGVVDDSQLPKDRFSAERLKGVDSTLKIQPAKLEDSAVYLCASSPGTGGEKLFFGSGTQLSVL.